What follows are 8 T cell receptor beta chains derived from one specimen sequenced in a study of blood T cell repertoires in COVID-19. Some clones are missing from TCRdb's copy, which holds only in-frame ones; the method was immunoSEQ multiplex PCR. The sample consists of tens of thousands of clones, roughly 80% of them appearing once. Specimen: peripheral blood. Receptors originate from a human donor in a cohort sampled during active COVID-19.

V and J are TRBV12-3 or TRBV12-4 and TRBJ1-2; D remains ambiguous. The CDR3 spans 13 residues. With 6 bases removed from V and 2 bases from J, the gap between germline ends came to 10 bases. In DNA form, the CDR3 reads TGTGCCAGCAGATCGGGCGGGAACTATGGCTACACCTTC. This sequence encodes CASRSGGNYGYTF.

The chain joins TRBV19 to TRBJ2-6, with D perhaps TRBD1 (5 bases). The V gene's germline CDR1 is LNHDA and CDR2 SQIVND (reference sequence). V was clipped by 3 bases and J by 0 bases, with 9 bases between them. The CDR3 spans 16 residues. CDR3 amino acids: CASSMGGHSGANVLTF. As DNA, the CDR3 is TGTGCCAGTAGTATGGGCGGACACTCTGGGGCCAACGTCCTGACTTTC.

V usage is TRBV24-1 and J usage is TRBJ2-1; D is unclear. Germline assignment: CDR1 KGHDR and CDR2 SFDVKD. This CDR3 comprises 15 residues. Trimming stripped 4 bases from V and 0 bases from J, with 9 bases between. CDR3 amino acids: CATSDPTVSYNEQFF. CDR3 sequence (DNA): TGTGCCACCAGTGACCCCACAGTCTCCTACAATGAGCAGTTCTTC.

DNA of the CDR3: TGTGCCAGCAGCTTAGGACTGACAGGGGGAGCAGATACGCAGTATTTT. It is translated as CASSLGLTGGADTQYF. The V gene is TRBV7-2, the J gene TRBJ2-3, with 9 bases identical to TRBD1. Unmatched junction bases numbered 6, after V lost 1 base and J lost 4 bases. This CDR3 has 16 residues. Germline assignment: CDR1 SGHTA and CDR2 FQGNSA. Looking up the rest from reference TRBV7-2 and TRBJ2-3 gives the full variable domain: GAGVSQSPSNKVTEKGKDVELRCDPISGHTALYWYRQSLGQGLEFLIYFQGNSAPDKSGLPSDRFSAERTGGSVSTLTIQRTQQEDSAVYLCASSLGLTGGADTQYFGPGTRLTVL.

The V and J genes are TRBV11-2 and TRBJ1-5; TRBD1 is a possible D gene (6 bases). Germline V gene data show CDR1 as SGHAT and CDR2 as FQNNGV. This CDR3 contains 17 residues. V was trimmed by 4 bases and J by 2 bases, leaving 18 bases between them. The CDR3 sequence: CASSSLGEGDGNQPQHF. In DNA form, the CDR3 reads TGTGCCAGCAGCTCCCTAGGCGAGGGGGATGGCAATCAGCCCCAGCATTTT.

The genes are TRBV7-8 and TRBJ2-5, with 11 positions matching TRBD2. This CDR3 has 14 residues. With V trimmed by 3 bases and J by 5 bases, 2 bases remained unmatched. Germline CDR1 SGHVS, CDR2 FQNEAQ. The CDR3, as DNA: TGTGCCAGCAGCTTTAGCGGGGGGGGTGAGACCCAGTACTTC. It is translated as CASSFSGGGETQYF.

As DNA, the CDR3 is TGCGCCAGCAGCGCCACCCCAGGAGGAGCTAACTATGGCTACACCTTC. Its translation: CASSATPGGANYGYTF. This chain links TRBV5-1 with TRBJ1-2; D call uncertain. The CDR3 is made up of 16 amino acids. The germline CDR1 and CDR2 sequences are SGHRS and YFSETQ. V dropped 4 bases and J dropped 0 bases, with 16 bases sitting between them. Using reference TRBV5-1 and TRBJ1-2 for the parts outside the CDR3, the full variable domain is KAGVTQTPRYLIKTRGQQVTLSCSPISGHRSVSWYQQTPGQGLQFLFEYFSETQRNKGNFPGRFSGRQFSNSRSEMNVSTLELGDSALYLCASSATPGGANYGYTFGSGTRLTVV.

The J gene is TRBJ1-6, the V gene TRBV19; perhaps TRBD1 as D (6 bases). Looked up from germline, CDR1 is LNHDA and CDR2 is SQIVND (reference sequence). V lost 6 bases to trimming and J lost 8 bases, with 17 bases between them. The CDR3 length is 15 residues. The chain's CDR3 is CASRVGARTDSPLHF. In DNA, the CDR3 is TGTGCCAGTAGAGTGGGGGCTCGGACTGATTCACCCCTCCACTTT.